Described below is a single T cell receptor beta chain sequence and its context. Its cognate antigen is unknown. The data stem from a study of Graves' ophthalmopathy and Graves' hyperthyroidism. Pregnant or lactating patients and those with other autoimmune diseases or uncontrolled infections were excluded. From fresh peripheral blood, 10 ml in volume, the PBMCs were obtained. Germline V gene sequence: CDR1 SGHRS, CDR2 YFSETQ. The CDR3 has 15 amino acids. V lost 4 bases to trimming and J lost 1 base; unmatched junction nucleotides: 6. Study-wide findings and caveats: A 13-signature model separated ophthalmopathy from stable hyperthyroidism, reaching 85% to 90% sensitivity and 81.08% specificity cross-validated. Ophthalmopathy progression was predicted by the model at more than 55% sensitivity and about 74% specificity.

Amplified TCR beta CDR3 regions were obtained using RNA transcripts as template. HTBI primers primed a first-round RT-PCR, and a second-round multiplex PCR followed. TCRdb redid the calling of the multiplex PCR reads with MiXCR, one entry per CDR3 protein. Of about 740,000 distinct CDR3 sequences listed, about 44% are singletons. This clonotype was obtained from an adult man with Graves' ophthalmopathy. The sequenced sample was peripheral blood. V and J are TRBV5-1 and TRBJ2-7, with 9 bases that match TRBD2. The CDR3, as DNA: TGCGCCAGCAGCCCCGGACTAGCGAGATCCTACGAGCAGTACTTC. Protein product: CASSPGLARSYEQYF.